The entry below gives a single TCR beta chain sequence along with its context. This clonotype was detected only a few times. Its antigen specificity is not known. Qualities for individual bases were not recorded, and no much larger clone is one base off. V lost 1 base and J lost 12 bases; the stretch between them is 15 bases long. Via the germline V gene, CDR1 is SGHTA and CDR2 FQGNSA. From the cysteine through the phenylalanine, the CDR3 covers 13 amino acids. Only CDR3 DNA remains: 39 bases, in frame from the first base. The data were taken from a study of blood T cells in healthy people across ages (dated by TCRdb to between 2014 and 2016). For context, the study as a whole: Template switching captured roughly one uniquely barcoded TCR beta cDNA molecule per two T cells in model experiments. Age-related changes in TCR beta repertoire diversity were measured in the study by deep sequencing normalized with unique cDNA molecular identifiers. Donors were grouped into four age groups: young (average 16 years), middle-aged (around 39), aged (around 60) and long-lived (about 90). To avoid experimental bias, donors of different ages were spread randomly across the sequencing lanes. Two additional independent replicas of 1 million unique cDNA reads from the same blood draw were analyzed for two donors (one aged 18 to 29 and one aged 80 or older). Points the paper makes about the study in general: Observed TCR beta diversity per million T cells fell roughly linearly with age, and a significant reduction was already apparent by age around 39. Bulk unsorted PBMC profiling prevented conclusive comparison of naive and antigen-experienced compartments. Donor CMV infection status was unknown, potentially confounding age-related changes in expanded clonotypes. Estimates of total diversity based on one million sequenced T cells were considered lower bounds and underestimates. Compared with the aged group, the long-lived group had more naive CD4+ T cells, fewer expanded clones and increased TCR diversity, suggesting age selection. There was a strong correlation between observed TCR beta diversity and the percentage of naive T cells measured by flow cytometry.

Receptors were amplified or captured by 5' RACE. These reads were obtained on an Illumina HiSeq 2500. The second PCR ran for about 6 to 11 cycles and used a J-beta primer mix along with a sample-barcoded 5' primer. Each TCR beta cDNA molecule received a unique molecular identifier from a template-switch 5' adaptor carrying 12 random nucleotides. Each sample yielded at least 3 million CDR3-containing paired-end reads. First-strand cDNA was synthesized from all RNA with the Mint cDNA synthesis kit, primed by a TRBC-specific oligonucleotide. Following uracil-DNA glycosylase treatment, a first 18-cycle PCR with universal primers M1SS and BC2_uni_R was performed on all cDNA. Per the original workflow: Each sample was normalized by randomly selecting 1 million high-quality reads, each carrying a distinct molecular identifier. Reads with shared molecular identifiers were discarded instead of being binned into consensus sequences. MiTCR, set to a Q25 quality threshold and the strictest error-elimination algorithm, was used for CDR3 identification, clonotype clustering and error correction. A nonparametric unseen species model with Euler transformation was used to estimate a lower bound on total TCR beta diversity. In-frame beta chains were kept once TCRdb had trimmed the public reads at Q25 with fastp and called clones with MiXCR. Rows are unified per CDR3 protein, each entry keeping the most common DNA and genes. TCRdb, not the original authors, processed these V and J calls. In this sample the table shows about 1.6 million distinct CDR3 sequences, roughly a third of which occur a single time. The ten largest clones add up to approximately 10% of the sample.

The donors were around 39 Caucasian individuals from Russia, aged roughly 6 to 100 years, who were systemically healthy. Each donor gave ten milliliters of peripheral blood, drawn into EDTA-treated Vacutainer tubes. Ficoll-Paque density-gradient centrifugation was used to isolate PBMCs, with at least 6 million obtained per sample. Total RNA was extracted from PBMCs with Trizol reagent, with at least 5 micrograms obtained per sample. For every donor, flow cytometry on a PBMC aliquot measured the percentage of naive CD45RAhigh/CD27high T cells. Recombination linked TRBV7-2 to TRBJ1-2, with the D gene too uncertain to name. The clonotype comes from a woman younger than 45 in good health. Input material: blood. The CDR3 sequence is CASSLVYPGGHTF. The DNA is TGTGCCAGCAGCTTAGTCTATCCAGGCGGCCACACCTTC. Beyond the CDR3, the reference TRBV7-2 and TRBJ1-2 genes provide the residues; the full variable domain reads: GAGVSQSPSNKVTEKGKDVELRCDPISGHTALYWYRQSLGQGLEFLIYFQGNSAPDKSGLPSDRFSAERTGGSVSTLTIQRTQQEDSAVYLCASSLVYPGGHTFGSGTRLTVV.